Below are 3 T cell receptor beta chains sequenced from a single sample in a study of cytomegalovirus exposure and HLA in healthy donors. PCR involved 60 Vbeta and 13 Jbeta primers. Generated by immunoSEQ multiplex PCR, the TCRdb table keeps only in-frame clones and is missing some. Here the sample spans some 130,000 clones, around 80% being singletons. Sequencing was performed on PBMCs. Source of these receptors: a man younger than 45 in good health.

Remarks on this clone: The junction does not match germline at one end; this may be a read error. Other DNA sequences in the same sample also yield this CDR3. The chain is built from TRBV10-3 and TRBJ2-5; perhaps TRBD1 as D (6 bases). CDR1 is ENHRY, CDR2 SYGVKD, per germline. The CDR3 sequence is 13 residues long. This CDR3 reads CAISHGQQETQYF. As DNA, the CDR3 is TGCGCCATCAGCCACGGACAGCAAGAGACCCAGTACTTC.

The rearrangement uses TRBV5-6 and TRBJ2-1, with D possibly matching TRBD1 (5 bases). Trimming removed 4 bases at V and 10 bases at J, with 18 bases between. Germline loops: CDR1 SGHDT, CDR2 YYEEEE. The CDR3 spans 14 residues. In DNA, the CDR3 is TGTGCCAGCAGCAGAATCCAGACAGTTGACGAGCAGTTCTTC. It is translated as CASSRIQTVDEQFF. The variable domain in full, with the rest retrieved from reference TRBV5-6 and TRBJ2-1, is DAGVTQSPTHLIKTRGQQVTLRCSPKSGHDTVSWYQQALGQGPQFIFQYYEEEERQRGNFPDRFSGHQFPNYSSELNVNALLLGDSALYLCASSRIQTVDEQFFGPGTRLTVL.

The V gene is TRBV10-3, the J gene TRBJ2-2; 8 positions agree with TRBD2. Trimming removed 0 bases from V and 0 bases from J; junction bases left unmatched: 6. This CDR3 is 18 amino acids long. Per the germline V gene, CDR1 is ENHRY and CDR2 is SYGVKD. Here the CDR3 DNA reads TGTGCCATCAGTGAGTCGACCCTAGCGGGCTCGAACACCGGGGAGCTGTTTTTT. It yields the protein CAISESTLAGSNTGELFF.